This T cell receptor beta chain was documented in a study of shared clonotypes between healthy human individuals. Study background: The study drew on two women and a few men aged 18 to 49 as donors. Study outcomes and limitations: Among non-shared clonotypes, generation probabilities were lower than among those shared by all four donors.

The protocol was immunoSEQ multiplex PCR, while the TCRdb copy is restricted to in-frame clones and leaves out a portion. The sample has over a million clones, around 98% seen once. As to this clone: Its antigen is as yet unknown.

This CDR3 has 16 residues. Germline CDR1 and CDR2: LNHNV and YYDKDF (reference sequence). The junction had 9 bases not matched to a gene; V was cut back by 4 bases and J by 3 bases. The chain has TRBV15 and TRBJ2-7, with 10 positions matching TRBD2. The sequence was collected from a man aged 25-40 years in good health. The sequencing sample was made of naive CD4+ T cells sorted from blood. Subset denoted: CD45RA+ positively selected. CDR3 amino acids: CATSTLTSGSNYEQYF. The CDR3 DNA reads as TGTGCCACCAGCACCTTGACTAGCGGGTCTAACTACGAGCAGTACTTC.